This T cell receptor beta chain was observed in a study of human thymus T cells. The people who donated were healthy Finnish babies having corrective surgery for congenital heart defects. Only four of the eight donors provided a 0.5-1 mL blood sample. Blood DNA came from all available leukocytes, not a fixed cell number. Study-level results: Across thymic and blood repertoires, the usage of V and J genes appeared to be biased.

In regard to this clone: What it binds is not known.

Only in-frame clones appear in the TCRdb table, and some are missing; sequencing was by immunoSEQ multiplex PCR. The sample carries more than 45,000 clones, roughly 94% recorded once. Germline trimming cut 3 bases from V and 4 bases from J; bases unmatched to any gene: 3. Germline loops: CDR1 GTSNPN, CDR2 SVGIG (reference sequence). The CDR3 loop spans 14 amino acids. The rearrangement uses TRBV30 and TRBJ2-1; 10 bases are shared with TRBD2. Sequenced sample: blood. The receptor was isolated from a boy under two years old with a congenital heart defect but otherwise immunologically healthy. CDR3 nucleotide sequence: TGTGCCTGGAGCCTTAGCGGGGGGTACAATGAGCAGTTCTTC. Its translation is CAWSLSGGYNEQFF.